Listed below are T cell receptor beta chains from one sample, sequenced in a study of cytomegalovirus exposure and HLA in healthy donors. Profiled with immunoSEQ multiplex PCR; TCRdb holds only in-frame clones, not every one. Of around 93,000 clones in the sample, approximately 83% were seen once. Sequenced material: PBMCs. The receptors here all came from a man aged 50-60 years in good health and CMV-seronegative. CDR3s include the opening cysteine and the closing phenylalanine or tryptophan. Each record gives: J gene, D gene, clone size, V gene, CDR3 protein, CDR3 DNA. D genes are given only for firm matches. Not all rows give a size; the values are once, few, many and, for expanded clones, a class.

J gene: TRBJ1-2; D gene: TRBD1; clone size: .; V gene: TRBV27; CDR3 protein: CASSSHLGQALGGYTF; CDR3 DNA: TGTGCCAGCAGTTCCCACCTGGGACAGGCCCTGGGCGGCTACACCTTC
J gene: TRBJ2-6; D gene: TRBD1; clone size: few; V gene: TRBV7-9; CDR3 protein: CASSLTGGISGANVLTF; CDR3 DNA: TGTGCCAGCAGCTTGACAGGGGGCATATCTGGGGCCAACGTCCTGACTTTC
J gene: TRBJ1-4; D gene: TRBD1; clone size: .; V gene: TRBV10-3; CDR3 protein: CATSEVLVAGGATNEKLFF; CDR3 DNA: TGTGCCACTAGCGAGGTCCTCGTGGCAGGGGGCGCAACTAATGAAAAACTGTTTTTT
J gene: TRBJ2-1; D gene: TRBD2; clone size: .; V gene: TRBV10-3; CDR3 protein: CAISDPWGRGRASSYNEQFF; CDR3 DNA: TGTGCCATCAGTGATCCCTGGGGGAGGGGCCGCGCCTCCTCCTACAATGAGCAGTTCTTC
J gene: TRBJ2-7; D gene: TRBD1; clone size: once; V gene: TRBV28; CDR3 protein: CASSSPGQGFEQYF; CDR3 DNA: TGTGCCAGCAGTTCACCGGGACAGGGATTCGAGCAGTACTTC
J gene: TRBJ2-1; D gene: .; clone size: .; V gene: TRBV11-2; CDR3 protein: CASSLERHNEQFF; CDR3 DNA: TGTGCCAGCAGCTTAGAGCGGCACAATGAGCAGTTCTTC
J gene: TRBJ2-7; D gene: TRBD2; clone size: .; V gene: TRBV28; CDR3 protein: CASRTPSGGSYEQYF; CDR3 DNA: TGTGCCAGCAGGACTCCTAGCGGAGGCTCCTACGAGCAGTACTTC
J gene: TRBJ2-1; D gene: .; clone size: .; V gene: TRBV2; CDR3 protein: CASSEARTWSEQFF; CDR3 DNA: TGTGCCAGCAGTGAAGCGCGGACTTGGAGTGAGCAGTTCTTC
J gene: TRBJ1-1; D gene: .; clone size: few; V gene: TRBV6-5; CDR3 protein: CASSWAGDTEAFF; CDR3 DNA: TGTGCCAGCAGTTGGGCCGGGGACACTGAAGCTTTCTTT
J gene: TRBJ2-6; D gene: .; clone size: few; V gene: TRBV5-4; CDR3 protein: CASSSPTKTSGANVLTF; CDR3 DNA: TGTGCCAGCAGCTCCCCGACAAAAACCTCTGGGGCCAACGTCCTGACTTTC